The 18 T cell receptor beta chains below come from one sample, sequenced in a study of yellow fever vaccine responses in identical twins. MiXCR was run by TCRdb on the RT-PCR reads, yielding one entry per CDR3 protein. The table includes about 11,000 distinct CDR3 sequences, over 60% detected once. The specimen comprised T cells from blood (PBMCs), unsorted or a sorted subset (not recorded which), sampled before or after yellow fever vaccination (not recorded which). The receptors here all came from a woman between 18 and 29 years old who received the yellow fever vaccine.

Only a few counts were recorded for this clonotype. The chain has TRBV20-1 and TRBJ1-5; 7 bases are a match to TRBD1. CDR3 length: 13 amino acids. Per germline, CDR1 DFQATT and CDR2 SNEGSKA (reference sequence). The V segment lost 3 bases and the J segment 4 bases; nucleotides outside the gene matches: 3. CDR3 loop: CSARTGRNQPQHF. CDR3 nucleotides: TGCAGTGCTAGGACAGGGCGTAATCAGCCCCAGCATTTT.

V and J are TRBV24-1 and TRBJ2-2; the D gene is possibly TRBD2 (6 bases). The CDR3 runs 15 residues. From germline, CDR1 is KGHDR and CDR2 SFDVKD. V was shortened by 0 bases and J by 3 bases, with 7 bases between the two germline ends. The CDR3 spells CATSDLGEDTGELFF. CDR3 DNA: TGTGCCACCAGTGATTTGGGGGAGGACACCGGGGAGCTGTTTTTT.

The chain combines TRBV14 with TRBJ1-1, with TRBD1 matching 8 bases. The CDR3 has 16 residues. The germline V gene encodes CDR1 SGHDN and CDR2 FVKESK. With 3 bases clipped from V and 1 base from J, the junction kept 7 bases outside the gene matches. CDR3 nucleotide sequence: TGTGCCAGCAGCCAGATCTCAGGGGGCGGGAACACTGAAGCTTTCTTT. It translates to CASSQISGGGNTEAFF.

The V and J genes are TRBV6-1 and TRBJ2-5, with a weak D call TRBD1 (6 bases). V gave up 6 bases and J gave up 5 bases, with 19 bases separating them. CDR3 size: 15 residues. The V gene's germline CDR1 is MNHNS and CDR2 SASEGT. CDR3 nucleotides: TGTGCCAGCAGCCCCCCCGACAGGAGCGTGGAGACCCAGTACTTC. Protein sequence: CASSPPDRSVETQYF.

This clonotype showed up just a few times. The genes are TRBV11-2 and TRBJ2-7; no firm D call. This CDR3 is 13 amino acids long. Trimming took off 1 base at V and 2 bases at J, with 6 bases between the two ends. Per the germline V gene, CDR1 is SGHAT and CDR2 is FQNNGV. The CDR3 DNA is TGTGCCAGCAGCTTAGGGATTACCTACGAGCAGTACTTC. Residues: CASSLGITYEQYF.

This chain links TRBV11-1 with TRBJ1-1; tentative D call: TRBD1 (6 bases). V was trimmed by 4 bases and J by 0 bases, leaving 12 bases between them. This CDR3 comprises 15 residues. Per the germline V gene, CDR1 is SGHAT and CDR2 is FQDESV (reference sequence). The DNA for the CDR3 is TGTGCCAGCAGCTGGACAGCCTCCCTGAACACTGAAGCTTTCTTT. Translating gives CASSWTASLNTEAFF.

This clonotype was recorded only once. The chain combines TRBV20-1 with TRBJ1-1, with D maybe TRBD1 (6 bases). The CDR3 is made up of 13 amino acids. Germline CDR1 reads DFQATT; CDR2 reads SNEGSKA (reference sequence). V lost 3 bases and J 0 bases, leaving 8 bases between the germline ends. The CDR3 sequence: CSASRGMNTEAFF. Here the CDR3 DNA reads TGCAGTGCTAGTAGGGGGATGAACACTGAAGCTTTCTTT.

This clonotype has more than one count but fewer than ten. In nucleotides, the CDR3 is TGTGCCAGCTTCCTAGGTAACAATGAGCAGTTCTTC. It specifies CASFLGNNEQFF. The chain is built from TRBV12-3 or TRBV12-4 and TRBJ2-1; D not resolved. The CDR3 contains 12 residues. V lost 8 bases to trimming and J lost 5 bases, with 10 bases between them.

V gene TRBV20-1 combines with J gene TRBJ2-7; 7 bases are a match to TRBD1. This CDR3 is built from 12 residues. Germline V gene data show CDR1 as DFQATT and CDR2 as SNEGSKA (reference sequence). The trim removed 5 bases at V and 5 bases at J, leaving 6 bases unmatched. CDR3 in amino acids: CSASDRENEQYF. In DNA form, the CDR3 reads TGCAGTGCTTCTGACAGGGAAAACGAGCAGTACTTC.

The chain joins TRBV7-6 to TRBJ2-1; tentatively, D is TRBD2 (5 bases). Germline lookup yields CDR1 SGHVS and CDR2 FNYEAQ. This CDR3 has 16 residues. Trimming stripped 1 base from V and 3 bases from J, with 13 bases between. The CDR3 is CASSLGSPGSYNEQFF. CDR3 DNA sequence: TGTGCCAGCAGCTTAGGCAGCCCGGGAAGCTACAATGAGCAGTTCTTC. The whole variable domain, remainder taken from reference TRBV7-6 and TRBJ2-1, is GAGVSQSPRYKVTKRGQDVALRCDPISGHVSLYWYRQALGQGPEFLTYFNYEAQQDKSGLPNDRFSAERPEGSISTLTIQRTEQRDSAMYRCASSLGSPGSYNEQFFGPGTRLTVL.

The chain joins TRBV5-1 to TRBJ1-4; 8 nucleotides line up with TRBD1. The CDR3 length is 17 residues. Germline assignment: CDR1 SGHRS and CDR2 YFSETQ. With 4 bases clipped from V and 7 bases from J, the junction kept 15 bases outside the gene matches. CDR3 DNA: TGCGCCAGCAGCATTGGGGACAGGCCTAACGAGGTTGAAAAACTGTTTTTT. Translating gives CASSIGDRPNEVEKLFF. Complete variable domain (other parts from reference TRBV5-1 and TRBJ1-4): KAGVTQTPRYLIKTRGQQVTLSCSPISGHRSVSWYQQTPGQGLQFLFEYFSETQRNKGNFPGRFSGRQFSNSRSEMNVSTLELGDSALYLCASSIGDRPNEVEKLFFGSGTQLSVL.

The CDR3 nucleotides read TGCGCCAGCAGCCAAGCACTAGCGGGAGTCTACGAGCAGTACTTC. Translated: CASSQALAGVYEQYF. The chain carries TRBV4-3 and TRBJ2-7; 11 nucleotides agree with TRBD2. The CDR3 sequence is 15 residues long. From germline, CDR1 is LGHNA and CDR2 YSLEER. Trimming at V came to 1 base and at J to 3 bases, leaving 2 bases not matched to a gene.

The chain recombines TRBV10-2 with TRBJ1-5, with a weak D call TRBD1 (6 bases). Deletions cut 2 bases from V and 9 bases from J, with 14 bases between. The CDR3 sequence is 14 residues long. In germline, CDR1 is WSHSY, CDR2 SAAADI. CDR3 sequence (DNA): TGCGCCAGCAGTGAGGGGGGGCTAACAGGGCCCCAGCATTTT. Amino acids: CASSEGGLTGPQHF.

The V gene is TRBV6-1, the J gene TRBJ1-2; 9 bases map to TRBD1. V dropped 3 bases and J dropped 4; count of bases not matched to a gene: 6. The CDR3 has 15 residues. Germline values: CDR1 MNHNS, CDR2 SASEGT. CDR3 bases: TGTGCCAGCAGTGAGGCAACAGGGGGCGCCTATGGCTACACCTTC. It encodes CASSEATGGAYGYTF.

The genes are TRBV12-5 and TRBJ2-5; no reliable D call. Germline loops: CDR1 LGHNT, CDR2 FRNRAP. The CDR3 consists of 14 residues. Trimming took off 3 bases at V and 5 bases at J, with 13 bases between the two ends. CDR3 region: CASGFKAGGETQYF. Here the CDR3 DNA reads TGTGCTAGTGGTTTCAAGGCTGGTGGCGAGACCCAGTACTTC.

In this sample, this clonotype turned up once. The rearrangement joins TRBV29-1 to TRBJ2-3; unclear D gene. Germline assignment: CDR1 SQVTM and CDR2 ANQGSEA. There are 13 residues in the CDR3. Trimming took 4 bases from V and 0 from J, leaving 8 bases between them. The CDR3 reads CSVADVSTDTQYF. The DNA of the CDR3 is TGCAGCGTTGCCGACGTTAGCACAGATACGCAGTATTTT.

The V gene is TRBV15, the J gene TRBJ2-5, with 7 nucleotides matching TRBD2. Germline-derived CDR1 and CDR2 are LNHNV and YYDKDF (reference sequence). V lost 8 bases to trimming and J lost 5 bases; unmatched junction nucleotides: 8. This CDR3 spans 13 amino acids. The CDR3 region is CATGGQGGETQYF. DNA of the CDR3: TGTGCCACCGGTGGGCAGGGAGGGGAGACCCAGTACTTC.

The table lists this clonotype with a count of one. The rearrangement uses TRBV13 and TRBJ2-1; no firm D call. The V and J ends lost 0 bases and 7 bases respectively, with 4 bases between them. The CDR3 loop spans 12 amino acids. The germline gives CDR1 PRHDT, CDR2 FYEKMQ (reference sequence). The CDR3 here is CASSLGVNEQFF. The CDR3 DNA is TGTGCCAGCAGCTTAGGGGTGAATGAGCAGTTCTTC.